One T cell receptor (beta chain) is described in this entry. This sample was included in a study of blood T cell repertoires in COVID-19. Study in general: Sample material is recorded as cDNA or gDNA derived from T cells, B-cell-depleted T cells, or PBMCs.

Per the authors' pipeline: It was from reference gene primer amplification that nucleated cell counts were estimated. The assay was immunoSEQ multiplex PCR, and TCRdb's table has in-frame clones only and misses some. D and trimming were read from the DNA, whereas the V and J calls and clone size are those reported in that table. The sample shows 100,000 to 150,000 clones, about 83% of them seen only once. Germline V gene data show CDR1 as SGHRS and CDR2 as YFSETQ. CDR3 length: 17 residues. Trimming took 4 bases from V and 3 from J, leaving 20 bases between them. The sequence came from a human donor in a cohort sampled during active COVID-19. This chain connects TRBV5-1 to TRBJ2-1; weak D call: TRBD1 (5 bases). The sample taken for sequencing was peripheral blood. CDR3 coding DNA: TGCGCCAGCAGCCCCAAAAGGGGCCTAATCAACTACAATGAGCAGTTCTTC. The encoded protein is CASSPKRGLINYNEQFF.